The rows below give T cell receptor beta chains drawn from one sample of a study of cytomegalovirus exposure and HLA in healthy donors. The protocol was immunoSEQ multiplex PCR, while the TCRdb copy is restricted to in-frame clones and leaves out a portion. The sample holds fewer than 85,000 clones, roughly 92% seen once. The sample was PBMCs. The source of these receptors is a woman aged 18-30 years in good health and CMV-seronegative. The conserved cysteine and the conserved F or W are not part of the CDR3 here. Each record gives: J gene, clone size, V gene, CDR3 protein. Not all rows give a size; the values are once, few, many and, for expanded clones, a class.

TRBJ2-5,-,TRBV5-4,ASSLPTGGTGETQY
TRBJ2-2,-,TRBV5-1,ASSWGQGHGELF
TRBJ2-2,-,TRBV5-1,ASFRDRGRNTGELF
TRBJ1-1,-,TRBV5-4,ASSLQGGGAF
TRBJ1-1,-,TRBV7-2,ASSSQGADTEAF
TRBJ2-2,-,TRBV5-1,ASRLRGGASGELF
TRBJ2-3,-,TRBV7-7,ASSLGDSLMDTQY
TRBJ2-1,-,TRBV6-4,ASSDSTGGYNEQF
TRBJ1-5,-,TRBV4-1,ASSRDGNQPQH
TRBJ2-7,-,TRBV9,ASSSRTGVGEQY
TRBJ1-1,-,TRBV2,ASSAQDYTEAF
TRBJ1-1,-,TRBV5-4,ASSLTTGISNTEAF
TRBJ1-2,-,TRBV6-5,ASSPGQGRHGYT
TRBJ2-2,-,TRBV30,AWSVSDRGLNGELF
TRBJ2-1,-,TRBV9,ASGQKNGGVHEQF
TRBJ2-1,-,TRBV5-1,ASSSPSGGNEQF
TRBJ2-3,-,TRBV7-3,ASRAAGGDTQY
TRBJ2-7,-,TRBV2,ASIGGVYEQY
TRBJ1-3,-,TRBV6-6,ASSWDRAGNTIY
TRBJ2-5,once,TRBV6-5,ASSSGLAGGQETQY
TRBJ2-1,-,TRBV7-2,ASSADSSGGVPLVNEQF
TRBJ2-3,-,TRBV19,ASSIQGTSDTQY
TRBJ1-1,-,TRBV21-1,ASSKVAGDTEAF
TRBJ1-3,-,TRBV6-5,ASRDRVSGNTIY
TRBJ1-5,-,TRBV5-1,ASSLLSGASQPQH
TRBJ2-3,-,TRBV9,ASSVGLAGVRTDTQY
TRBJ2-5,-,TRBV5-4,ASSSDRAETQY
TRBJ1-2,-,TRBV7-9,ASSLTLGQV
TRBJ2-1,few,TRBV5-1,ASSPSSYNEQF
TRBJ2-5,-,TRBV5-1,ASSPDTPFQETQY
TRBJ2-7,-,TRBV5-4,ASSLSASGGRKQY
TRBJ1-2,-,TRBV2,ASSEEVSNYGYT
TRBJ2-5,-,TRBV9,ASSRGALQETQY
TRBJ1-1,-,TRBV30,AWSTPGTGRNTEAF
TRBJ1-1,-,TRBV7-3,ASSSPGQKPLEAF
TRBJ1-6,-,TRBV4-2,ASSQSTGSGSPLH
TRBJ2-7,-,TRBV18,ASSPGQVSYEQY
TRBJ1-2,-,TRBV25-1,ASSEQGGYNGYT
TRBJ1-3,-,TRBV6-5,ASSYSPTGGNTIY
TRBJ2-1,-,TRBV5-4,ASSLADRFRDEQF
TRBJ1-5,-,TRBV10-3,AISVGQGNNQPQH
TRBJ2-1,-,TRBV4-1,ASSPLRTPYNEQF
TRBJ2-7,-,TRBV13,ASSFSIYEQY
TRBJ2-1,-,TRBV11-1,ASSFSGGSYNEQF
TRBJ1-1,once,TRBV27,ASSLRRTPNTEAF
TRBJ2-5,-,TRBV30,AWSFLTSDRPYRIKETQY
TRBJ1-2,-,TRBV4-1,ASSQPIGQGGYT
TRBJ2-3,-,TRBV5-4,ASSLDLTSDTQY
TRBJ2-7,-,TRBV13,ASSLGGQGNYEQY
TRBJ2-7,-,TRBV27,ASSLVARGSSSYEQY
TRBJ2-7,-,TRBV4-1,ASSQEVERGERYEQY
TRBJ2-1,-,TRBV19,ASSLRTVDEQF